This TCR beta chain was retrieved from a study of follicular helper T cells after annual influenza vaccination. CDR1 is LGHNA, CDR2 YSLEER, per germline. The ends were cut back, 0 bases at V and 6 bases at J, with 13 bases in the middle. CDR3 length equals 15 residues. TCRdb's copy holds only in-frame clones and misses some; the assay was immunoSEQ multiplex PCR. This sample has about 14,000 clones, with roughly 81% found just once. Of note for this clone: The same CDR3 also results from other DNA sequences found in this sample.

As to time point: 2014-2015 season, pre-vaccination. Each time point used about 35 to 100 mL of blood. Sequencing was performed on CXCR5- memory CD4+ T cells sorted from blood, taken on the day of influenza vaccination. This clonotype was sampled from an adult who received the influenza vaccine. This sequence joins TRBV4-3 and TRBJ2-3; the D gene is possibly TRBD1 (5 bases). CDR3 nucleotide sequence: TGCGCCAGCAGCCAAGATGTCGATTACAGGGATACGCAGTATTTT. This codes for CASSQDVDYRDTQYF.